What follows are 21 T cell receptor beta chains derived from one specimen sequenced in a study of blood T cell repertoires in COVID-19. Sequenced by immunoSEQ multiplex PCR; TCRdb stores in-frame clones only, minus some. The sample includes tens of thousands of clones, 75% to 90% of them seen just once. What was sequenced was peripheral blood. All receptors derive from a woman between 70 and 85 years old with acute or convalescent COVID-19.

The chain carries TRBV4-1 and TRBJ1-1, with a tentative D call TRBD1 (6 bases). The germline CDR1 and CDR2 sequences are MGHRA and YSYEKL. This CDR3 spans 16 amino acids. V dropped 1 base and J dropped 4 bases, with 16 bases sitting between them. The CDR3 sequence is CASSQVIWGRGTEAFF. In DNA form, the CDR3 reads TGCGCCAGCAGCCAAGTAATCTGGGGGCGAGGCACTGAAGCTTTCTTT.

The chain combines TRBV6-1 with TRBJ1-2; D remains unclear. The V gene lost 0 bases and the J gene lost 4 bases, with 6 bases spanning the gap. Germline V gene lookup returns CDR1 MNHNS and CDR2 SASEGT. This CDR3 has 13 amino acids. CDR3 protein: CASSEAPSYGYTF. CDR3 nucleotides: TGTGCCAGCAGTGAAGCGCCCAGCTATGGCTACACCTTC.

The rearrangement joins TRBV5-5 to TRBJ2-6; the match to TRBD1 covers 9 bases. After removal of 3 bases from V and 0 bases from J, the junction contained 4 bases not matched to a gene. This CDR3 spans 17 amino acids. CDR1 SGHKS and CDR2 YYEKEE come from the germline V gene (reference sequence). CDR3 sequence: CASSSGQGSSGANVLTF. The CDR3 DNA is TGTGCCAGCAGCTCTGGACAGGGGAGCTCTGGGGCCAACGTCCTGACTTTC.

This clone was seen more than once but under ten times. The chain couples TRBV2 to TRBJ1-5; 7 positions match TRBD1. This CDR3 is 15 amino acids long. V lost 4 bases and J lost 7; bases outside the gene matches: 10. Germline values: CDR1 SNHLY, CDR2 FYNNEI. Written as DNA, the CDR3 is TGTGCCAGCAGTGTGCATGGGACAGACGGCCAGCCCCAGCATTTT. Translation gives CASSVHGTDGQPQHF.

The CDR3 sequence: CASSFALAGGLGAQYF. The CDR3 DNA is TGTGCCAGCAGTTTCGCCCTAGCGGGGGGCCTCGGGGCCCAGTACTTC. The chain couples TRBV6-6 to TRBJ2-5; 11 bases match TRBD2. Germline V gene sequence: CDR1 MNHNY, CDR2 SVGAGI (reference sequence). J gave up 9 bases and V 4 bases, and 13 bases lay outside the gene matches. The CDR3 has 16 amino acids.

This chain links TRBV18 with TRBJ1-5; D gene unclear. This CDR3 spans 15 amino acids. Trimming took off 6 bases at V and 0 bases at J, with 12 bases between the two ends. The germline CDR1 and CDR2 sequences are KGHSH and LQKENI. Here the CDR3 DNA reads TGTGCCAGCTCCCTCGAACACACTAGCAATCAGCCCCAGCATTTT. Translated: CASSLEHTSNQPQHF.

The J gene is TRBJ1-1, the V gene TRBV13, with a tentative D call TRBD1 (6 bases). Per germline, CDR1 PRHDT and CDR2 FYEKMQ (reference sequence). V lost 5 bases to trimming and J lost 0 bases, with 10 bases between them. The CDR3 sequence is 14 residues long. The DNA of the CDR3 is TGTGCCAGCAGCCCGCGGACAGTGAACACTGAAGCTTTCTTT. Amino acids: CASSPRTVNTEAFF.

The chain combines TRBV5-6 with TRBJ1-1, with TRBD1 matching 12 bases. This CDR3 has 17 amino acids. Germline-derived CDR1 and CDR2 are SGHDT and YYEEEE. The V and J ends lost 0 bases and 5 bases, in that order; junction bases with no gene match: 8. CDR3 sequence reads: CASSLVGQGARGTEAFF. CDR3 nucleotides: TGTGCCAGCAGCTTGGTGGGACAGGGGGCGCGAGGGACTGAAGCTTTCTTT.

The chain carries TRBV6-5 and TRBJ2-3; 7 nucleotides align to TRBD1. The CDR3 loop spans 15 amino acids. Germline loops: CDR1 MNHEY, CDR2 SVGAGI. With 6 bases clipped from V and 0 bases from J, the junction kept 6 bases outside the gene matches. CDR3 loop: CASRTDRASTDTQYF. CDR3 bases: TGTGCCAGCAGGACCGACAGGGCTAGCACAGATACGCAGTATTTT.

The chain has TRBV18 and TRBJ1-2; 9 positions match TRBD1. In germline, CDR1 is KGHSH, CDR2 LQKENI. V lost 4 bases and J lost 8; bases outside the gene matches: 8. The CDR3 is 14 amino acids. This chain's CDR3 is CASSLVQGADGYTF. For the CDR3, the DNA is TGTGCCAGCTCACTCGTACAGGGGGCAGACGGCTACACCTTC.

This chain joins TRBV28 and TRBJ1-2; D is possibly TRBD1 (5 bases). Trimming took off 5 bases at V and 8 bases at J, with 12 bases between the two ends. The length of the CDR3 is 12 residues. CDR1 MDHEN and CDR2 SYDVKM come from the germline V gene. DNA for the CDR3: TGTGCCAGCAGTAAAGGGGTAGACGGCTACACCTTC. It specifies CASSKGVDGYTF.

This clone was observed once. The chain has TRBV6-5 and TRBJ1-2, with unresolved D. Trimming stripped 4 bases from V and 8 bases from J, with 17 bases between. CDR3 length: 14 amino acids. Germline CDR1 reads MNHEY; CDR2 reads SVGAGI. The CDR3 DNA reads as TGTGCCAGCAGTTCCGAGACACCTCTCCACGGCTACACCTTC. Its protein product is CASSSETPLHGYTF.

The chain recombines TRBV30 with TRBJ1-6; D is undetermined. The CDR3 totals 14 residues. The ends were cut back, 6 bases at V and 7 bases at J, with 16 bases in the middle. From germline, CDR1 is GTSNPN and CDR2 SVGIG (reference sequence). The CDR3 reads CACSGNRANSPLHF. The CDR3 DNA sequence: TGTGCCTGCTCGGGGAACCGGGCAAATTCACCCCTCCACTTT.

The chain carries TRBV27 and TRBJ1-6, with TRBD1 matching over 10 bases. V lost 4 bases and J lost 9; bases outside the gene matches: 9. Germline CDR1 reads MNHEY; CDR2 reads SMNVEV (reference sequence). This CDR3 has 16 residues. This CDR3 is CASSSTGGGRSSPLHF. The CDR3 DNA reads TGTGCCAGCAGTTCGACAGGGGGCGGAAGGAGTTCACCCCTCCACTTT.

The chain uses TRBV10-3 and TRBJ1-6; 9 nucleotides match TRBD1. The CDR3 contains 15 residues. V gave up 2 bases and J gave up 6 bases; unmatched junction bases: 2. Germline V gene data show CDR1 as ENHRY and CDR2 as SYGVKD. As DNA, the CDR3 is TGTGCCATCAGTGAGCGGGGACAGGGTAATTCACCCCTCCACTTT. Its protein product is CAISERGQGNSPLHF.

This clone has a handful of counts. V usage is TRBV10-1 and J usage is TRBJ1-6; maybe TRBD1 (5 bases). The CDR3 is 15 amino acids. V lost 5 bases, J lost 3 bases, and 11 bases lay in between. Germline CDR1 and CDR2: WNHNN and SYGVQD (reference sequence). The CDR3 DNA is TGCGCCAGCAGTCGTAACAGGCACTATAATTCACCCCTCCACTTT. This codes for CASSRNRHYNSPLHF.

This clone was observed a handful of times. The chain recombines TRBV29-1 with TRBJ1-1; 11 positions match TRBD1. Germline lookup yields CDR1 SQVTM and CDR2 ANQGSEA. This CDR3 is built from 13 residues. Trimming took 7 bases from V and 5 from J; bases not matched to a gene: 6. The CDR3 spells CSGGQGAGTEAFF. The CDR3 bases are TGCAGCGGTGGACAGGGGGCCGGTACTGAAGCTTTCTTT.

This chain uses TRBV28 with TRBJ2-1; 9 nucleotides line up with TRBD1. Germline values: CDR1 MDHEN, CDR2 SYDVKM. The V and J ends lost 6 bases and 4 bases, in that order; junction bases with no gene match: 7. The CDR3 totals 15 residues. The CDR3 DNA sequence: TGTGCCAGCAGCAACTCGGGACAGGGTTACAATGAGCAGTTCTTC. This gives the protein CASSNSGQGYNEQFF.

To note about this clone: At one end, the junction sequence differs from germline, possibly due to a read error. The V call is TRBV7-7, the J call TRBJ2-5; tentatively, D is TRBD2 (6 bases). Germline V gene data show CDR1 as SSHAT and CDR2 as FNYEAQ (reference sequence). The CDR3 sequence is 14 residues long. This CDR3 reads CASSLAAEGETQYF. The CDR3 nucleotides read TGTGCTAGCAGCTTAGCGGCGGAGGGAGAGACCCAGTACTTC.

The V call is TRBV3-1 (or the pseudogene TRBV3-2), the J call TRBJ2-3, with 10 bases fitting TRBD2. The CDR3 covers 15 residues. The germline gives CDR1 LGHDT, CDR2 YNNKEL (reference sequence). V shed 5 bases, J shed 1 base, and the junction held 3 bases outside the gene matches. CDR3 in DNA: TGTGCCAGCAGCTTCACTAGCGGGGGCACAGATACGCAGTATTTT. Encoded protein: CASSFTSGGTDTQYF.

The V and J genes are TRBV5-1 and TRBJ2-7; 7 bases map to TRBD1. After removal of 4 bases from V and 3 bases from J, the junction contained 10 bases not matched to a gene. Germline V gene sequence: CDR1 SGHRS, CDR2 YFSETQ. This CDR3 is built from 15 residues. The CDR3 region has the DNA TGCGCCAGCAGCCCGGACAGGAACCCGGACTACGAGCAGTACTTC. This gives the protein CASSPDRNPDYEQYF. The whole variable domain, filled in from reference TRBV5-1 and TRBJ2-7, reads KAGVTQTPRYLIKTRGQQVTLSCSPISGHRSVSWYQQTPGQGLQFLFEYFSETQRNKGNFPGRFSGRQFSNSRSEMNVSTLELGDSALYLCASSPDRNPDYEQYFGPGTRLTVT.